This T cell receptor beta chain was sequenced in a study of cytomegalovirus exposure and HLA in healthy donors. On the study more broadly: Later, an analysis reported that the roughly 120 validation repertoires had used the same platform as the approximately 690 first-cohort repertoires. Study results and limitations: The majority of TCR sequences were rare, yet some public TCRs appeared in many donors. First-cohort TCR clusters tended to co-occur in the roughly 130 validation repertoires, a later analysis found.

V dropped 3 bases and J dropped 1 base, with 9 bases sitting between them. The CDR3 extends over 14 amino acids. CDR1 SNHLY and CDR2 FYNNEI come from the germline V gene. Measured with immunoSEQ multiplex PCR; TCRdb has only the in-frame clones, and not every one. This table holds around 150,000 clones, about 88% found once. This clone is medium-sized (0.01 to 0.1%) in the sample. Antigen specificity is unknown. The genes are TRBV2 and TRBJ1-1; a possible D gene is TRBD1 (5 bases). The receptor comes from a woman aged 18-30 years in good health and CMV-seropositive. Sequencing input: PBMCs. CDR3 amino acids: CASSEGRANTEAFF. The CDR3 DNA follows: TGTGCCAGCAGTGAGGGCAGGGCGAACACTGAAGCTTTCTTT.